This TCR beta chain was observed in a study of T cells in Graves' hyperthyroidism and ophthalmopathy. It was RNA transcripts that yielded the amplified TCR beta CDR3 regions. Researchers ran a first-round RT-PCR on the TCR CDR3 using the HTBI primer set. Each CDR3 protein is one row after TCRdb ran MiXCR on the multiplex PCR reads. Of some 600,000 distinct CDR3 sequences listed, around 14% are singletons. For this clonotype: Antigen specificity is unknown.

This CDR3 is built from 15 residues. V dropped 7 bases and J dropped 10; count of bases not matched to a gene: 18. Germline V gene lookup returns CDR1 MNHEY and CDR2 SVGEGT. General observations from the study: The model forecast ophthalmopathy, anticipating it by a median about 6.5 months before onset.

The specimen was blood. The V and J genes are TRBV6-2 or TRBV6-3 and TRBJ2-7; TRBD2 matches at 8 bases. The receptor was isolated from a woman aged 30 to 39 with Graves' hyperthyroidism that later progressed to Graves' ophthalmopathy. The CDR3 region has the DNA TGTGCCAGCACCCGACACTCTTCCACTAGCGGCGATCAGTACTTC. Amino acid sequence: CASTRHSSTSGDQYF.